These 20 T cell receptor beta chains share one sample of origin, sequenced in a study of blood T cell repertoires in COVID-19. The repertoire was sequenced with immunoSEQ multiplex PCR; TCRdb's copy has only in-frame clones and lacks some. The data hold some 27,000 clones, with about 90% observed a single time. The specimen sequenced was peripheral blood. The source of these receptors is a human donor in a cohort sampled during active COVID-19.

CDR3 amino acids: CASKQGNQPQHF. CDR3 nucleotide sequence: TGTGCCAGCAAACAGGGCAATCAGCCCCAGCATTTT. V and J are TRBV6-6 and TRBJ1-5; a weak D match, TRBD1 (5 bases). The V end was cut by 7 bases, the J end by 2 bases, with 6 bases between. Germline V gene data show CDR1 as MNHNY and CDR2 as SVGAGI (reference sequence). The CDR3 runs 12 residues.

V usage is TRBV6-8 and J usage is TRBJ2-7, with D possibly matching TRBD2 (7 bases). Trimming shortened V by 7 bases and J by 6 bases, and 16 bases separated the two germline ends. The CDR3 is made up of 13 amino acids. Germline lookup yields CDR1 MNHGY and CDR2 SAAAGT. CDR3 DNA sequence: TGTGCCAGCACCCTAGGGGGGGGTATCGAGCAGTACTTC. Translation: CASTLGGGIEQYF.

This clone was observed a few times. V gene TRBV5-1 combines with J gene TRBJ1-2, with D perhaps matching TRBD1 (6 bases). The CDR3 extends over 18 amino acids. Germline assignment: CDR1 SGHRS and CDR2 YFSETQ. V was trimmed by 2 bases and J by 2 bases, leaving 22 bases between them. CDR3 residues: CASSFLLRRGQTNYGYTF. The CDR3 DNA reads as TGCGCCAGCAGCTTCCTACTTCGAAGAGGACAGACCAACTATGGCTACACCTTC. Complete variable domain (other parts from reference TRBV5-1 and TRBJ1-2): KAGVTQTPRYLIKTRGQQVTLSCSPISGHRSVSWYQQTPGQGLQFLFEYFSETQRNKGNFPGRFSGRQFSNSRSEMNVSTLELGDSALYLCASSFLLRRGQTNYGYTFGSGTRLTVV.

The rearrangement links TRBV29-1 to TRBJ2-3, with a weak D call TRBD2 (6 bases). Trimming cost V 0 bases and J 6 bases, with 16 bases left between them. This CDR3 has 15 residues. Germline V lookup: CDR1 SQVTM, CDR2 ANQGSEA. The CDR3, as DNA: TGCAGCGTTGAAGATCGGGTACCCGGAGGGGATACGCAGTATTTT. Protein product: CSVEDRVPGGDTQYF.

The chain uses TRBV5-4 and TRBJ1-3; a possible D gene is TRBD1 (6 bases). From germline, CDR1 is SGHNT and CDR2 YYREEE (reference sequence). CDR3 length: 13 residues. Trimming cost V 0 bases and J 6 bases, with 7 bases left between them. CDR3 nucleotide sequence: TGTGCCAGCAGCTTGGGACAGGAAAACACCATATATTTT. Its translation: CASSLGQENTIYF. Supplemented by reference TRBV5-4 and TRBJ1-3, the full variable domain reads ETGVTQSPTHLIKTRGQQVTLRCSSQSGHNTVSWYQQALGQGPQFIFQYYREEENGRGNFPPRFSGLQFPNYSSELNVNALELDDSALYLCASSLGQENTIYFGEGSWLTVV.

This chain uses TRBV13 with TRBJ1-2, with TRBD1 matching over 8 bases. Germline loops: CDR1 PRHDT, CDR2 FYEKMQ (reference sequence). The CDR3 has 14 amino acids. The junction had 4 bases not matched to a gene; V was cut back by 5 bases and J by 2 bases. CDR3 DNA sequence: TGTGCCAGCAGCCTCAGGGACAGGAACTATGGCTACACCTTC. Amino acids: CASSLRDRNYGYTF.

CDR3 protein: CASSQGGVSSGANVLTF. CDR3 nucleotides: TGCGCCAGCAGCCAAGGGGGGGTGAGCTCTGGGGCCAACGTCCTGACTTTC. The chain employs TRBV4-3 and TRBJ2-6; tentatively, D is TRBD2 (6 bases). The CDR3 loop spans 17 amino acids. Between the trimmed V and J ends, which lost 1 base and 0 bases, there was a span of 10 bases. Germline CDR1 is LGHNA and CDR2 is YSLEER.

V usage is TRBV2 and J usage is TRBJ2-1, with TRBD2 as a possible D gene (5 bases). V was shortened by 4 bases and J by 7 bases, with 11 bases between the two germline ends. The CDR3 runs 13 residues. The germline V gene has CDR1 SNHLY and CDR2 FYNNEI. This CDR3 reads CASSVIRENEQFF. The CDR3 DNA reads TGTGCCAGCAGTGTTATTAGGGAGAATGAGCAGTTCTTC.

This clone appeared a single time. The chain is built from TRBV6-5 and TRBJ1-1; TRBD1 might be the D (6 bases). CDR1 and CDR2 from the germline V gene are MNHEY and SVGAGI. The CDR3 totals 14 residues. Deletions cut 2 bases from V and 3 bases from J, with 10 bases between. For the CDR3, the DNA is TGTGCCAGCAGTTACGCGGGGGCGGACACTGAAGCTTTCTTT. Translation gives CASSYAGADTEAFF.

The CDR3 nucleotides are TGTGCCAGCAGCCGCGGCGAGACCCAGTACTTC. It yields the protein CASSRGETQYF. The chain couples TRBV7-9 to TRBJ2-5; D is ambiguous. The germline V gene has CDR1 SEHNR and CDR2 FQNEAQ (reference sequence). Trimming left V 5 bases short and J 5 bases short, with 6 bases between. The CDR3 length is 11 residues.

The chain uses TRBV23-1 and TRBJ1-2; 9 nucleotides agree with TRBD1. TRBV23-1 is an open reading frame, and its role is uncertain. After removal of 3 bases from V and 7 bases from J, the junction contained 6 bases not matched to a gene. The CDR3 loop spans 14 amino acids. CDR3 sequence (DNA): TGCGCCAGCAGTCATCGAGGGACAGGGTCTGGCTACACCTTC. The encoded protein is CASSHRGTGSGYTF.

V gene TRBV6-5 combines with J gene TRBJ1-5; possible D gene TRBD1, 6 bases. The CDR3 has 13 amino acids. V was shortened by 7 bases and J by 5 bases, with 12 bases between the two germline ends. Germline CDR1 reads MNHEY; CDR2 reads SVGAGI. Here the CDR3 reads CASTYPGDQPQHF. In DNA, the CDR3 is TGTGCCAGCACCTACCCAGGGGATCAGCCCCAGCATTTT.

The chain is built from TRBV7-3 and TRBJ2-1; 7 positions match TRBD2. This CDR3 spans 15 amino acids. Germline values: CDR1 SGHTA, CDR2 FQGTGA. V was clipped by 6 bases and J by 2 bases; unmatched bases: 7. This CDR3 is CASRTSSGTYNEQFF. CDR3 coding DNA: TGTGCCAGCAGGACCTCTAGCGGAACCTACAATGAGCAGTTCTTC.

J is TRBJ2-3 and V is TRBV7-3, with 14 bases lining up with TRBD2. Per germline, CDR1 SGHTA and CDR2 FQGTGA. The trim removed 5 bases at V and 2 bases at J, leaving 12 bases unmatched. The CDR3 is made up of 19 amino acids. The CDR3, as DNA: TGTGCCAGCAGCCCGAAAGGGACTAGCGGGGGACCCTACACAGATACGCAGTATTTT. Translating it yields CASSPKGTSGGPYTDTQYF. The entire variable domain, with the rest obtained from reference TRBV7-3 and TRBJ2-3, is as follows: GAGVSQTPSNKVTEKGKYVELRCDPISGHTALYWYRQSLGQGPEFLIYFQGTGAADDSGLPNDRFFAVRPEGSVSTLKIQRTERGDSAVYLCASSPKGTSGGPYTDTQYFGPGTRLTVL.

The DNA of the CDR3 is TGTGCCAGCTCACCGTCCGGGACAGGGCGGGCTGAAGCTTTCTTT. It encodes CASSPSGTGRAEAFF. The V gene is TRBV18, the J gene TRBJ1-1, with TRBD1 matching over 9 bases. Germline CDR1 KGHSH, CDR2 LQKENI. V shed 3 bases and J 6 bases; nucleotides not matched to a gene: 8. This CDR3 has 15 amino acids.

This rearrangement joins TRBV19 to TRBJ2-1; tentative D call: TRBD2 (5 bases). The germline V gene encodes CDR1 LNHDA and CDR2 SQIVND (reference sequence). Trimming left V 6 bases short and J 0 bases short, with 6 bases between. There are 13 residues in the CDR3. The CDR3 loop reads CASRRDSYNEQFF. The DNA of the CDR3 is TGTGCCAGTAGGAGGGACTCCTACAATGAGCAGTTCTTC.

The J gene is TRBJ1-5, the V gene TRBV6-2 or TRBV6-3; 7 bases are shared with TRBD1. Trimming took 2 bases from V and 5 from J; bases not matched to a gene: 18. The CDR3 totals 19 residues. Germline CDR1 MNHEY, CDR2 SVGEGT. This CDR3 is CASSYQQLRWDRPHQPQHF. As DNA, the CDR3 is TGTGCCAGCAGTTACCAACAACTCCGGTGGGACAGACCTCATCAGCCCCAGCATTTT.

This clone was counted a few times. This sample includes further DNA sequences coding for the same CDR3. The rearrangement joins TRBV7-9 to TRBJ2-2; no clear D gene. The CDR3 is made up of 14 amino acids. V gave up 0 bases and J gave up 6 bases, with 8 bases separating them. CDR1 and CDR2 (germline): SEHNR, FQNEAQ (reference sequence). CDR3 in amino acids: CASSLALESGELFF. The CDR3 DNA reads TGTGCCAGCAGCTTAGCCTTAGAGTCCGGGGAGCTGTTTTTT.

This clone came up a few times. This chain uses TRBV19 with TRBJ1-5; D gene uncertain. From germline, CDR1 is LNHDA and CDR2 SQIVND (reference sequence). Trimming shortened V by 5 bases and J by 0 bases, and 8 bases separated the two germline ends. The CDR3 is made up of 14 amino acids. DNA for the CDR3: TGTGCCAGTAGTCTAGGAGATAGCAATCAGCCCCAGCATTTT. Its protein product is CASSLGDSNQPQHF. Filled out from reference TRBV19 and TRBJ1-5, the complete variable domain reads DGGITQSPKYLFRKEGQNVTLSCEQNLNHDAMYWYRQDPGQGLRLIYYSQIVNDFQKGDIAEGYSVSREKKESFPLTVTSAQKNPTAFYLCASSLGDSNQPQHFGDGTRLSIL.

The gene calls are TRBV5-4 and TRBJ2-6; D may be TRBD2 (7 bases). The germline V gene encodes CDR1 SGHNT and CDR2 YYREEE (reference sequence). Trimming cost V 4 bases and J 4 bases, with 15 bases left between them. The CDR3 loop spans 16 amino acids. CDR3 sequence (DNA): TGTGCCAGCAGCCCAGAAGGGGGGGGCGGGGCCAACGTCCTGACTTTC. Translating gives CASSPEGGGGANVLTF.